Listed here are 13 T cell receptor beta chains from one sample, sequenced in a study of OX40 agonist ivuxolimab in advanced cancers. Data came from immunoSEQ multiplex PCR; TCRdb stores just in-frame clones and leaves some out. The sample shows about 78,000 clones, less than 90% of them seen only once. Sequenced material: CD4+ or CD8+ T cells sorted from blood, taken in a trial of the OX40 agonist ivuxolimab. These receptors all stem from an adult with an advanced solid tumor such as melanoma, head and neck, liver or kidney cancer.

The rearrangement uses TRBV6-5 and TRBJ1-2; D remains unclear. Germline values: CDR1 MNHEY, CDR2 SVGAGI. Trimming pared 6 bases from V and 6 bases from J, leaving 11 bases between. CDR3 size: 12 residues. The CDR3 protein is CASRLTGHGYTF. For the CDR3, the DNA is TGTGCCAGCAGACTGACCGGGCATGGCTACACCTTC.

The CDR3: CASTPRVSTDTQYF. DNA of the CDR3: TGTGCCAGCACCCCCCGCGTTAGCACAGATACGCAGTATTTT. The chain couples TRBV7-2 to TRBJ2-3; D remains unclear. From germline, CDR1 is SGHTA and CDR2 FQGNSA. The V gene lost 7 bases and the J gene lost 0 bases, with 11 bases spanning the gap. The CDR3 spans 14 residues. Full variable domain (outside the CDR3, taken from reference TRBV7-2 and TRBJ2-3): GAGVSQSPSNKVTEKGKDVELRCDPISGHTALYWYRQSLGQGLEFLIYFQGNSAPDKSGLPSDRFSAERTGGSVSTLTIQRTQQEDSAVYLCASTPRVSTDTQYFGPGTRLTVL.

The chain employs TRBV14 and TRBJ2-3; D may be TRBD1 (5 bases). The germline V gene has CDR1 SGHDN and CDR2 FVKESK. The CDR3 contains 12 residues. V shed 4 bases and J shed 6 bases, with 8 bases lying between them. The CDR3 is CASSRPGDTQYF. CDR3 sequence (DNA): TGTGCCAGCAGCCGCCCAGGGGATACGCAGTATTTT. Together with reference TRBV14 and TRBJ2-3, the CDR3 gives the full variable domain: EAGVTQFPSHSVIEKGQTVTLRCDPISGHDNLYWYRRVMGKEIKFLLHFVKESKQDESGMPNNRFLAERTGGTYSTLKVQPAELEDSGVYFCASSRPGDTQYFGPGTRLTVL.

This rearrangement joins TRBV5-5 to TRBJ2-5; D remains unclear. V shed 1 base and J shed 1 base, with 11 bases lying between them. The length of the CDR3 is 15 residues. The germline V gene has CDR1 SGHKS and CDR2 YYEKEE (reference sequence). The CDR3, as DNA: TGTGCCAGCAGCTTGTCCCCGGGCCTCCAAGAGACCCAGTACTTC. Amino acids: CASSLSPGLQETQYF. Looking up the rest from reference TRBV5-5 and TRBJ2-5 gives the full variable domain: DAGVTQSPTHLIKTRGQQVTLRCSPISGHKSVSWYQQVLGQGPQFIFQYYEKEERGRGNFPDRFSARQFPNYSSELNVNALLLGDSALYLCASSLSPGLQETQYFGPGTRLLVL.

The chain joins TRBV27 to TRBJ2-7, with D hard to call. The CDR3 has 16 residues. CDR1 is MNHEY and CDR2 is SMNVEV in the germline V gene (reference sequence). V dropped 2 bases and J dropped 0 bases, with 14 bases sitting between them. DNA for the CDR3: TGTGCCAGCAGTTTAGGGCAGCCTTTTGACTCCTACGAGCAGTACTTC. It codes for CASSLGQPFDSYEQYF.

The CDR3 DNA sequence: TGTGCCAGCAGTGAATATACGGGGCGGACTAATGAAAAACTGTTTTTT. It yields the protein CASSEYTGRTNEKLFF. This rearrangement joins TRBV25-1 to TRBJ1-4, with D possibly being TRBD1 (5 bases). The germline V gene has CDR1 MGHDK and CDR2 SYGVNS. The CDR3 has 16 amino acids. Trimming took 0 bases from V and 2 from J, leaving 10 bases between them. The variable domain in full, with the rest retrieved from reference TRBV25-1 and TRBJ1-4, is EADIYQTPRYLVIGTGKKITLECSQTMGHDKMYWYQQDPGMELHLIHYSYGVNSTEKGDLSSESTVSRIRTEHFPLTLESARPSHTSQYLCASSEYTGRTNEKLFFGSGTQLSVL.

The chain carries TRBV18 and TRBJ1-1; D might be TRBD1 (5 bases). The germline V gene encodes CDR1 KGHSH and CDR2 LQKENI. Deletions cut 4 bases from V and 1 base from J, with 10 bases between. The CDR3 has 14 residues. Here the CDR3 reads CASSLRVQNTEAFF. As DNA, the CDR3 is TGTGCCAGCTCACTCAGGGTGCAGAACACTGAAGCTTTCTTT. Looking up the rest from reference TRBV18 and TRBJ1-1 gives the full variable domain: NAGVMQNPRHLVRRRGQEARLRCSPMKGHSHVYWYRQLPEEGLKFMVYLQKENIIDESGMPKERFSAEFPKEGPSILRIQQVVRGDSAAYFCASSLRVQNTEAFFGQGTRLTVV.

Only one count was recorded for this clone. The chain joins TRBV19 to TRBJ1-5, with 7 nucleotides matching TRBD1. V lost 5 bases and J lost 0; bases outside the gene matches: 7. The CDR3 runs 16 residues. The germline gives CDR1 LNHDA, CDR2 SQIVND (reference sequence). The CDR3 nucleotides are TGTGCCAGTAGTTTTGCGGGACAGTATAGCAATCAGCCCCAGCATTTT. Its protein is CASSFAGQYSNQPQHF.

Points on this clone: Other DNA sequences within the sample encode an identical CDR3. The CDR3 nucleotides read TGTGCCAGCAGTGAAGCAAGGGGCTATGGCTACACCTTC. It translates to CASSEARGYGYTF. This rearrangement joins TRBV6-1 to TRBJ1-2; weak D call: TRBD1 (5 bases). This CDR3 comprises 13 residues. Trimming stripped 0 bases from V and 4 bases from J, with 6 bases between. CDR1 MNHNS and CDR2 SASEGT come from the germline V gene.

About this clone itself: Additional DNA sequences in this sample encode the identical CDR3. The chain employs TRBV10-3 and TRBJ1-2; 8 nucleotides align to TRBD1. The CDR3 covers 13 residues. CDR1 and CDR2 from the germline V gene are ENHRY and SYGVKD. Trimming removed 2 bases from V and 8 bases from J; junction bases left unmatched: 4. The CDR3 sequence is CAISEDRGRGYTF. The CDR3 nucleotides read TGTGCCATCAGTGAGGACAGGGGACGCGGCTACACCTTC.

This chain links TRBV18 with TRBJ1-1; D gene ambiguous. Trimming pared 5 bases from V and 7 bases from J, leaving 17 bases between. The germline V gene has CDR1 KGHSH and CDR2 LQKENI. This CDR3 region has 14 residues. The CDR3 spells CASSSKTAGIEAFF. DNA of the CDR3: TGTGCCAGCTCATCAAAGACGGCGGGCATTGAAGCTTTCTTT. Variable domain in full (rest from reference TRBV18 and TRBJ1-1): NAGVMQNPRHLVRRRGQEARLRCSPMKGHSHVYWYRQLPEEGLKFMVYLQKENIIDESGMPKERFSAEFPKEGPSILRIQQVVRGDSAAYFCASSSKTAGIEAFFGQGTRLTVV.

The chain is built from TRBV14 and TRBJ1-3; 7 bases match TRBD1. The CDR3 sequence is 14 residues long. V lost 6 bases, J lost 0 bases, and 2 bases stayed unmatched. Per germline, CDR1 SGHDN and CDR2 FVKESK. CDR3 in amino acids: CASSRDSSGNTIYF. In DNA, the CDR3 is TGTGCCAGCAGTCGGGACAGCTCTGGAAACACCATATATTTT.

The count of this clone is one. The genes are TRBV28 and TRBJ2-2, with D perhaps TRBD1 or TRBD2 (6 bases each). Between the trimmed V and J ends, which lost 6 bases and 2 bases, there was a span of 13 bases. The CDR3 is made up of 15 amino acids. Germline V gene sequence: CDR1 MDHEN, CDR2 SYDVKM. In DNA form, the CDR3 reads TGTGCCAGCAGGGGGTCGGGGGCCAACACCGGGGAGCTGTTTTTT. It specifies CASRGSGANTGELFF.